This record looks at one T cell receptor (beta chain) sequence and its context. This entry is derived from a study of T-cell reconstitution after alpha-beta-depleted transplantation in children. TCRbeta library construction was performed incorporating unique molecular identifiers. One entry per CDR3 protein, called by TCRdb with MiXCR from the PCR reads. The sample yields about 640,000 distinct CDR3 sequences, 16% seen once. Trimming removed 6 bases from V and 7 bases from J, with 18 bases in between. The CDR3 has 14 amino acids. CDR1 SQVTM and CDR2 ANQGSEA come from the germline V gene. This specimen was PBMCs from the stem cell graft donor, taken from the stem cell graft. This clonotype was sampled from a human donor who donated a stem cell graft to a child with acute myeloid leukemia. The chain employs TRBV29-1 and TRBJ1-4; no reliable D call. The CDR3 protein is CSVSSGVGSEKLFF. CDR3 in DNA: TGCAGCGTCTCATCCGGGGTCGGCTCTGAAAAACTGTTTTTT.